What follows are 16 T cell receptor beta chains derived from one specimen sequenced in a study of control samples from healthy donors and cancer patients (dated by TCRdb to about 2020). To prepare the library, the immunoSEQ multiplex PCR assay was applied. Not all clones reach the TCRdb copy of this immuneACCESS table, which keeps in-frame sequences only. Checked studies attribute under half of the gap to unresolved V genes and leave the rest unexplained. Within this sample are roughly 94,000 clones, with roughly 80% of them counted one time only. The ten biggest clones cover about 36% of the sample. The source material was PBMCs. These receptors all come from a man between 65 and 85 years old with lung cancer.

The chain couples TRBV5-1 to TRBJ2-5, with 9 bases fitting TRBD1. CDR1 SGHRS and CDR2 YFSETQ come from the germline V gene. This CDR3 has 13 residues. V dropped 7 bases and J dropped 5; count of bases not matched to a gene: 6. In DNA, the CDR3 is TGCGCCAGCCTACAGGGGGCTGGGGAGACCCAGTACTTC. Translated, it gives CASLQGAGETQYF.

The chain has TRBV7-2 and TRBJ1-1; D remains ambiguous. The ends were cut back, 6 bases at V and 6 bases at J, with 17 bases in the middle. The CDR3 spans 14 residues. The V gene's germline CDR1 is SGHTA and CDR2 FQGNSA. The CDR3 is CASSLPWSRSEAFF. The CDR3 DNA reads TGTGCCAGCAGTTTGCCATGGTCCCGTTCTGAAGCTTTCTTT.

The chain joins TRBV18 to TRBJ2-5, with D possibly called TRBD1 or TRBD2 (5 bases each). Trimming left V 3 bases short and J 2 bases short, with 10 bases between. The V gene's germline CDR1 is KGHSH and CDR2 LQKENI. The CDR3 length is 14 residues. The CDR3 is CASSPWGPQETQYF. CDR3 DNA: TGTGCCAGCTCACCCTGGGGACCTCAAGAGACCCAGTACTTC. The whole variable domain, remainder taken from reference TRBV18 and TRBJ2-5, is NAGVMQNPRHLVRRRGQEARLRCSPMKGHSHVYWYRQLPEEGLKFMVYLQKENIIDESGMPKERFSAEFPKEGPSILRIQQVVRGDSAAYFCASSPWGPQETQYFGPGTRLLVL.

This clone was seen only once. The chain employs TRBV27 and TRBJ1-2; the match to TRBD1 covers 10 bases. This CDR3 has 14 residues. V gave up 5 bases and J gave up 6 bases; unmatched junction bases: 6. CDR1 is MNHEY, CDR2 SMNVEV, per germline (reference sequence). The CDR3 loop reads CASSATGGRHGYTF. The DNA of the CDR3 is TGTGCCAGCAGTGCGACAGGGGGCCGCCATGGCTACACCTTC.

CDR3 amino acids: CASSQETWGGDAYEQYF. The CDR3 bases are TGTGCCAGCAGCCAAGAGACGTGGGGGGGGGACGCCTACGAGCAGTACTTC. The chain joins TRBV3-1 (or the pseudogene TRBV3-2) to TRBJ2-7; the match to TRBD2 covers 7 bases. Germline V lookup: CDR1 LGHDT, CDR2 YNNKEL (reference sequence). The junction had 10 bases not matched to a gene; V was cut back by 0 bases and J by 2 bases. This CDR3 has 17 amino acids.

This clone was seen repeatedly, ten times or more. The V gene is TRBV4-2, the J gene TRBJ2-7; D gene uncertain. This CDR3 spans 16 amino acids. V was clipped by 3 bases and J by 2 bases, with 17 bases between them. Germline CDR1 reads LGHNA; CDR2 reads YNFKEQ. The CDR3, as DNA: TGTGCCAGCAGCCAGCCTTCTGGCCGGACCACCTACGAGCAGTACTTC. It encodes CASSQPSGRTTYEQYF.

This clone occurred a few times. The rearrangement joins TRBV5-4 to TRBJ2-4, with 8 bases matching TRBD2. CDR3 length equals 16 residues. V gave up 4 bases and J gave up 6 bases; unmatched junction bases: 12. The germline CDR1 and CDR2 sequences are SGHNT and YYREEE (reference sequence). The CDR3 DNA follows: TGTGCCAGCAGCCATACCTTAGCGGGGCAGGGAAACATTCAGTACTTC. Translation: CASSHTLAGQGNIQYF. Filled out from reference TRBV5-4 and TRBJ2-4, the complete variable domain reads ETGVTQSPTHLIKTRGQQVTLRCSSQSGHNTVSWYQQALGQGPQFIFQYYREEENGRGNFPPRFSGLQFPNYSSELNVNALELDDSALYLCASSHTLAGQGNIQYFGAGTRLSVL.

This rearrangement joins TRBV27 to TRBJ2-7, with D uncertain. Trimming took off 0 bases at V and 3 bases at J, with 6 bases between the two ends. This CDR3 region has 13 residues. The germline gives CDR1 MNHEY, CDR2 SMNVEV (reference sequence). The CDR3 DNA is TGTGCCAGCAGTTTATCGTTGAGCTACGAGCAGTACTTC. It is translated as CASSLSLSYEQYF.

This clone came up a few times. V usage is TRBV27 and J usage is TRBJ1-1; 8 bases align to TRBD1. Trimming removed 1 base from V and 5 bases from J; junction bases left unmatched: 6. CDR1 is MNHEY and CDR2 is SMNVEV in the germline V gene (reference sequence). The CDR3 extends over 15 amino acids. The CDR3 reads CASSLYGRGQTEAFF. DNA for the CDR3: TGTGCCAGCAGTTTATACGGCAGGGGGCAAACTGAAGCTTTCTTT.

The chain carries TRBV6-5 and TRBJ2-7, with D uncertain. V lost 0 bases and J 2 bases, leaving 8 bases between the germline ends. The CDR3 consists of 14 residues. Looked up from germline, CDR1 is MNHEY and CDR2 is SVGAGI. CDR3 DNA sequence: TGTGCCAGCAGTTACTCGGGGATTCCCTACGAGCAGTACTTC. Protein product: CASSYSGIPYEQYF.

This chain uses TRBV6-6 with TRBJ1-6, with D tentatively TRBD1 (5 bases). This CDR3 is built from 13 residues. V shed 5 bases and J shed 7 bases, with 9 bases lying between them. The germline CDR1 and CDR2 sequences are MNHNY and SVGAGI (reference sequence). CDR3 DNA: TGTGCCAGCAGTGGGGGTTGGAATTCACCCCTCCACTTT. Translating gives CASSGGWNSPLHF.

The CDR3 nucleotides are TGTGCCACCAGTGGGTCGGCGGGGGAGCAGTACTTC. Translated: CATSGSAGEQYF. The V and J genes are TRBV24-1 and TRBJ2-7; D is perhaps TRBD2 (6 bases). The germline V and J ends were trimmed by 5 bases and 7 bases, with 11 bases remaining between them. The germline gives CDR1 KGHDR, CDR2 SFDVKD. This CDR3 comprises 12 residues.

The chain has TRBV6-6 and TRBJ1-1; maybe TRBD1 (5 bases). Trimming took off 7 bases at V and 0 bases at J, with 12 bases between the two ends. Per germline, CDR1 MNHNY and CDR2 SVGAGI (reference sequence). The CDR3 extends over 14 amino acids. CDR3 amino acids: CASMTDTLNTEAFF. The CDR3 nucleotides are TGTGCCAGCATGACGGACACATTGAACACTGAAGCTTTCTTT.

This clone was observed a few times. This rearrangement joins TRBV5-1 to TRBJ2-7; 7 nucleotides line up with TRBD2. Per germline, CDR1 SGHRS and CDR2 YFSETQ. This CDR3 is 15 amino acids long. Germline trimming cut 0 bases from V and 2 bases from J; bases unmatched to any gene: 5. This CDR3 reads CASSLAGGSTYEQYF. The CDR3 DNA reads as TGCGCCAGCAGCTTGGCCGGGGGGTCCACCTACGAGCAGTACTTC. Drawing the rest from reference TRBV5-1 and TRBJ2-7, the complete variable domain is KAGVTQTPRYLIKTRGQQVTLSCSPISGHRSVSWYQQTPGQGLQFLFEYFSETQRNKGNFPGRFSGRQFSNSRSEMNVSTLELGDSALYLCASSLAGGSTYEQYFGPGTRLTVT.

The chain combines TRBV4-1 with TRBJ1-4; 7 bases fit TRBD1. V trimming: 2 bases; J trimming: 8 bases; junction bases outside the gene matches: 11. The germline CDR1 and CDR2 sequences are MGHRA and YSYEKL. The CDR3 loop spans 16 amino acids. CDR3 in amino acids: CASSQPPGQMSEKLFF. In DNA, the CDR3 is TGCGCCAGCAGCCAACCGCCGGGACAGATGAGCGAAAAACTGTTTTTT.

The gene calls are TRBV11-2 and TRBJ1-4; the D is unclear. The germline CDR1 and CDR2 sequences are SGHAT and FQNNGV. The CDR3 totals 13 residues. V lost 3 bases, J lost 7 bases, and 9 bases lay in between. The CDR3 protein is CASSFNRFEKLFF. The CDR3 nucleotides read TGTGCCAGCAGCTTTAACAGATTTGAAAAACTGTTTTTT.